The 14 T cell receptor beta chains below were found in one sample sequenced in a study of Ad26.COV2.S vaccination and SARS-CoV-2 variants. Specified treatment: about 20 received Ad26.COV2.S at low or high dose, single or two shots; about five received placebo; per-sample allocation not given. At day 63 after the first vaccine or placebo injection, samples were drawn. TCRdb's table, derived via immunoSEQ multiplex PCR, lists solely in-frame clones and lacks some. This repertoire shows about 350,000 clones, about 89% found once; its top ten account for approximately 4.5%. The material sequenced was peripheral blood, taken in a trial of Ad26.COV2.S vaccine versus placebo. These TCRs come from a person aged 18-65 years who received the Ad26.COV2.S COVID-19 vaccine or a placebo.

The chain recombines TRBV30 with TRBJ1-6; no clear D gene. Germline-derived CDR1 and CDR2 are GTSNPN and SVGIG (reference sequence). This CDR3 contains 13 residues. Deletions cut 4 bases from V and 0 bases from J, with 4 bases between. The CDR3 bases are TGTGCCTGGACGAGCTCCTATAATTCACCCCTCCACTTT. Translated: CAWTSSYNSPLHF.

CDR3 amino acids: CASSLRQGINTGELFF. CDR3 DNA sequence: TGCGCCAGCAGTTTACGCCAGGGTATTAACACCGGGGAGCTGTTTTTT. V gene TRBV10-1 combines with J gene TRBJ2-2, with D possibly being TRBD1 (5 bases). The CDR3 covers 16 residues. The germline V gene has CDR1 WNHNN and CDR2 SYGVQD (reference sequence). V was shortened by 5 bases and J by 2 bases, with 15 bases between the two germline ends.

This clone was seen once. The rearrangement uses TRBV19 and TRBJ1-5; 8 bases match TRBD1. Germline CDR1 reads LNHDA; CDR2 reads SQIVND (reference sequence). Germline trimming cut 6 bases from V and 0 bases from J; bases unmatched to any gene: 7. The CDR3 length is 16 residues. CDR3 sequence: CASRRTGPYSNQPQHF. The CDR3 DNA is TGTGCCAGTAGGAGGACAGGGCCTTATAGCAATCAGCCCCAGCATTTT.

Details on this clone: The same CDR3 also results from other DNA sequences found in this sample. The chain's CDR3 is CASSPQGDTEAFF. DNA of the CDR3: TGTGCCAGCTCACCACAGGGGGACACTGAAGCTTTCTTT. J is TRBJ1-1 and V is TRBV18; TRBD1 is a possible D gene (6 bases). CDR1 and CDR2 (germline): KGHSH, LQKENI. The ends were cut back, 1 base at V and 3 bases at J, with 6 bases in the middle. The CDR3 is 13 amino acids.

J is TRBJ2-3 and V is TRBV5-1, with D perhaps TRBD1 (6 bases). This CDR3 is built from 15 residues. Germline CDR1 SGHRS, CDR2 YFSETQ. V lost 0 bases and J lost 3, with 11 bases in between. The CDR3 sequence is CASSLETRGTDTQYF. The CDR3 DNA reads as TGCGCCAGCAGCTTGGAGACAAGGGGGACAGATACGCAGTATTTT.

The V and J genes are TRBV19 and TRBJ2-1, with TRBD2 matching 11 bases. The CDR3 has 17 amino acids. CDR1 is LNHDA and CDR2 is SQIVND in the germline V gene (reference sequence). The V segment lost 3 bases and the J segment 5 bases; nucleotides outside the gene matches: 9. This chain's CDR3 is CASSISVAGGLNNEQFF. The CDR3 DNA reads TGTGCCAGTAGTATTTCGGTAGCGGGGGGGCTCAACAATGAGCAGTTCTTC.

The chain is built from TRBV29-1 and TRBJ1-1, with no clear D. Per germline, CDR1 SQVTM and CDR2 ANQGSEA. Between the trimmed V and J ends, which lost 4 bases and 1 base, there was a span of 7 bases. The CDR3 runs to 12 residues. CDR3 nucleotides: TGCAGCGTTGTAGGGAGGAACACTGAAGCTTTCTTT. The encoded protein is CSVVGRNTEAFF.

V usage is TRBV4-1 and J usage is TRBJ2-7; the match to TRBD2 covers 10 bases. The CDR3 sequence is 15 residues long. From germline, CDR1 is MGHRA and CDR2 YSYEKL. J gave up 5 bases and V 0 bases, and 4 bases lay outside the gene matches. CDR3 bases: TGCGCCAGCAGCCAAGAAACTAGCGGGATCCACGAGCAGTACTTC. Translated: CASSQETSGIHEQYF.

The CDR3 spells CASSQGTGGQRTEAFF. CDR3 nucleotides: TGTGCCAGCAGCCAAGGGACAGGGGGCCAGAGAACTGAAGCTTTCTTT. The chain couples TRBV3-1 (or the pseudogene TRBV3-2) to TRBJ1-1; the match to TRBD1 covers 11 bases. This CDR3 is 16 amino acids long. Germline assignment: CDR1 LGHDT and CDR2 YNNKEL (reference sequence). V lost 1 base, J lost 5 bases, and 6 bases stayed unmatched.

The chain joins TRBV14 to TRBJ1-5; a possible D gene is TRBD1 (5 bases). The V end was cut by 1 base, the J end by 4 bases, with 8 bases between. Germline V CDR1 and CDR2: SGHDN, FVKESK. The CDR3 totals 14 residues. CDR3 protein: CASSQVEGNQPQHF. CDR3 nucleotide sequence: TGTGCCAGCAGCCAAGTTGAGGGGAATCAGCCCCAGCATTTT.

The CDR3 sequence is CASSLYAEAFF. In nucleotides, the CDR3 is TGTGCCAGCAGCTTATACGCTGAAGCTTTCTTT. The chain employs TRBV7-9 and TRBJ1-1, with no clear D. The CDR3 has 11 amino acids. The germline gives CDR1 SEHNR, CDR2 FQNEAQ (reference sequence). Trimming stripped 2 bases from V and 6 bases from J, with 4 bases between.

This clone was recorded at least ten times. The rearrangement joins TRBV5-4 to TRBJ1-1; no clear D gene. Trimming pared 5 bases from V and 5 bases from J, leaving 10 bases between. The CDR3 consists of 12 residues. Germline CDR1 and CDR2: SGHNT and YYREEE (reference sequence). CDR3 amino acids: CASRSSGTEAFF. In nucleotides, the CDR3 is TGTGCCAGCAGGTCTAGTGGTACTGAAGCTTTCTTT.

The V call is TRBV4-3, the J call TRBJ2-3; possible D gene TRBD2, 6 bases. Germline V lookup: CDR1 LGHNA, CDR2 YSLEER. V lost 4 bases and J lost 2, with 28 bases in between. The CDR3 has 20 residues. Here the CDR3 DNA reads TGCGCCAGCAGCCCGACAGATGTGGGGGGTAAGTCTGGTATCACAGATACGCAGTATTTT. Protein product: CASSPTDVGGKSGITDTQYF.

This clone was seen only a few times. The J gene is TRBJ2-7, the V gene TRBV19, with 10 bases aligning to TRBD1. The CDR3 covers 15 residues. Germline V lookup: CDR1 LNHDA, CDR2 SQIVND (reference sequence). Trimming took 5 bases from V and 4 from J; bases not matched to a gene: 8. The CDR3 DNA reads as TGTGCCAGTAGTCCCCAGCTGGACAGGGGGTACGAGCAGTACTTC. It specifies CASSPQLDRGYEQYF. The variable domain in full, with the rest retrieved from reference TRBV19 and TRBJ2-7, is DGGITQSPKYLFRKEGQNVTLSCEQNLNHDAMYWYRQDPGQGLRLIYYSQIVNDFQKGDIAEGYSVSREKKESFPLTVTSAQKNPTAFYLCASSPQLDRGYEQYFGPGTRLTVT.